The 3 T cell receptor beta chains given below trace back to one sample, sequenced in a study of T cell responses to AZD1222 COVID-19 vaccine. The method was immunoSEQ multiplex PCR; TCRdb's version includes in-frame clones alone and lacks a portion of them. The table includes approximately 110,000 clones, approximately 88% detected once. Sequencing was performed on peripheral blood, taken 28 days after the second AZD1222 dose. These receptors originate from an adult who received the AZD1222 COVID-19 vaccine.

V gene TRBV9 combines with J gene TRBJ2-5; the D call may be TRBD1 or TRBD2 (5 bases each). The CDR3 runs to 15 residues. CDR1 SGDLS and CDR2 YYNGEE come from the germline V gene. Trimming took off 1 base at V and 4 bases at J, with 14 bases between the two ends. CDR3 sequence reads: CASSVLGVNRETQYF. CDR3 DNA: TGTGCCAGCAGCGTATTGGGGGTTAATCGAGAGACCCAGTACTTC.

This chain connects TRBV7-2 to TRBJ1-4; no clear D. Trimming stripped 0 bases from V and 4 bases from J, with 6 bases between. Germline V gene sequence: CDR1 SGHTA, CDR2 FQGNSA. CDR3 size: 14 residues. The CDR3 sequence: CASSLAGINEKLFF. The CDR3 DNA follows: TGTGCCAGCAGCTTAGCCGGAATTAATGAAAAACTGTTTTTT.

V gene TRBV14 combines with J gene TRBJ1-2; D unclear. Trimming removed 4 bases at V and 6 bases at J, with 12 bases between. Germline assignment: CDR1 SGHDN and CDR2 FVKESK. CDR3 length equals 13 residues. CDR3 protein: CASSPRPGDGYTF. As DNA, the CDR3 is TGTGCCAGCAGCCCCCGACCCGGAGATGGCTACACCTTC.